The TCR beta chain under discussion was sequenced for a study of identical twins. General study findings and limits: Invariant T cells like MAIT and iNKT could partly confound the zero-insertion analyses.

Everyone who gave samples was a healthy Caucasian. As regards this clonotype: Its target is unknown.

In TCRdb, the 5' RACE reads were re-called with MiXCR into one record per CDR3 protein. The sample shows fewer than 250,000 distinct CDR3 sequences, 15% of them seen only once. The CDR3 length is 15 residues. V was pared by 3 bases and J by 2 bases, with 15 bases between. The V gene's germline CDR1 is DFQATT and CDR2 SNEGSKA (reference sequence). A further study also used this sample, focusing on T cells expressing NK-cell markers.

This sequence joins TRBV20-1 and TRBJ2-3, with D perhaps matching TRBD2 (6 bases). This TCR came from a woman aged 18-35 years in good health. Sample: CD8+ T cells sorted from blood. The CDR3 loop reads CSASLGGAYTDTQYF. The CDR3 DNA follows: TGCAGTGCTAGCCTCGGGGGAGCATACACAGATACGCAGTATTTT.